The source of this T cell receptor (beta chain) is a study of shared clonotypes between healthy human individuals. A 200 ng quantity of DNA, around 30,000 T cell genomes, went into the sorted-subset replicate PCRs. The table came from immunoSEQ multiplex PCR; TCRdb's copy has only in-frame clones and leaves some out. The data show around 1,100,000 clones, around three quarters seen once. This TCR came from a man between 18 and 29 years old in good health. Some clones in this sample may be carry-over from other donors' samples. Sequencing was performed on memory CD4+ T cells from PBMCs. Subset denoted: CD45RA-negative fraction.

In DNA form, the CDR3 reads TGTGCCAGCAGCCCTGGGACAGACACTGAAGCTTTCTTT. It specifies CASSPGTDTEAFF. This chain joins TRBV5-4 and TRBJ1-1; 7 nucleotides line up with TRBD1. This CDR3 is built from 13 residues. The V segment lost 4 bases and the J segment 3 bases; nucleotides outside the gene matches: 3. Germline CDR1 and CDR2: SGHNT and YYREEE (reference sequence).